Following are 25 T cell receptor beta chains from one sample sequenced in a study of cytomegalovirus exposure and HLA in healthy donors. PCR amplification relied on 60 Vbeta primers (plus 13 Jbeta primers). Produced via immunoSEQ multiplex PCR; TCRdb's table is partial and in-frame only. The sample contains 150,000 to 200,000 clones, under 70% of which appear only once. The specimen sequenced was PBMCs. Source of these receptors: a man aged 25-40 years in good health and CMV-seropositive.

A few counts support this clone. Other DNA sequences in the sample encode the same CDR3. This rearrangement joins TRBV28 to TRBJ2-1; 10 bases agree with TRBD2. V was clipped by 4 bases and J by 7 bases; unmatched bases: 7. Germline values: CDR1 MDHEN, CDR2 SYDVKM. The CDR3 has 15 amino acids. As DNA, the CDR3 is TGTGCCAGCAGTTCTCCTAGCGGGAGTAGGAATGAGCAGTTCTTC. Amino acid sequence: CASSSPSGSRNEQFF.

J is TRBJ2-3 and V is TRBV28; 9 bases align to TRBD1. Trimming cost V 4 bases and J 5 bases; bases outside gene matches: 4. CDR1 is MDHEN and CDR2 is SYDVKM in the germline V gene. This CDR3 spans 14 amino acids. The CDR3 sequence: CASSSGTGIDTQYF. The CDR3 nucleotides read TGTGCCAGCAGTTCCGGGACAGGGATAGATACGCAGTATTTT.

V is TRBV2 and J is TRBJ2-2; 11 bases match TRBD1. V trimming: 8 bases; J trimming: 7 bases; junction bases outside the gene matches: 3. The germline CDR1 and CDR2 sequences are SNHLY and FYNNEI. This CDR3 spans 13 amino acids. CDR3 nucleotide sequence: TGTGCCAGCCGGGACAGGGGGGACGGGGAGCTGTTTTTT. Its protein product is CASRDRGDGELFF.

This clone was observed a handful of times. The chain employs TRBV19 and TRBJ1-5; TRBD1 matches at 8 bases. Germline V gene data show CDR1 as LNHDA and CDR2 as SQIVND (reference sequence). The trim removed 6 bases at V and 3 bases at J, leaving 4 bases unmatched. CDR3 size: 14 residues. In DNA form, the CDR3 reads TGTGCCAGTAGGAGGGGACAGGACAATCAGCCCCAGCATTTT. Translation: CASRRGQDNQPQHF.

The V gene is TRBV5-1, the J gene TRBJ2-3, with 14 bases identical to TRBD2. V dropped 4 bases and J dropped 8; count of bases not matched to a gene: 3. The germline CDR1 and CDR2 sequences are SGHRS and YFSETQ. The CDR3 loop spans 14 amino acids. The CDR3 loop is CASSLGLAGVTQYF. The CDR3 DNA is TGCGCCAGCAGCCTGGGACTAGCGGGAGTTACGCAGTATTTT. The full variable domain, completed using reference TRBV5-1 and TRBJ2-3, is KAGVTQTPRYLIKTRGQQVTLSCSPISGHRSVSWYQQTPGQGLQFLFEYFSETQRNKGNFPGRFSGRQFSNSRSEMNVSTLELGDSALYLCASSLGLAGVTQYFGPGTRLTVL.

The rearrangement links TRBV10-2 to TRBJ2-2; no clear D. Deletions cut 5 bases from V and 1 base from J, with 8 bases between. CDR3 length: 14 amino acids. Germline CDR1 is WSHSY and CDR2 is SAAADI. CDR3 residues: CASSYYRNTGELFF. For the CDR3, the DNA is TGCGCCAGCAGTTACTATCGGAACACCGGGGAGCTGTTTTTT.

As concerns this clone: Relative to the germline gene, one junction end is altered; a read error may explain this. The V and J genes are TRBV4-1 and TRBJ2-7, with 8 bases identical to TRBD2. This CDR3 spans 15 amino acids. Germline V gene sequence: CDR1 MGHRA, CDR2 YSYEKL. The CDR3 DNA reads TGCGCCAGCAGCCAAACGAGCGGGAGCTTTTACGGGCAGTACTTC. Amino acid sequence: CASSQTSGSFYGQYF.

This clone came up a few times. The chain has TRBV11-2 and TRBJ2-5, with 11 bases matching TRBD1. J was trimmed by 5 bases and V by 7 bases; bases with no gene match: 12. The CDR3 is 16 residues long. CDR1 is SGHAT, CDR2 FQNNGV, per germline. The CDR3 sequence is CASNRRGDRGKETQYF. The CDR3 nucleotides are TGTGCCAGCAACCGACGGGGGGACAGGGGGAAGGAGACCCAGTACTTC.

In DNA, the CDR3 is TGTGCCAGCAGCTCTTCAGAGGGAAGCGAGACCCAGTACTTC. This translates into CASSSSEGSETQYF. The rearrangement joins TRBV7-2 to TRBJ2-5; TRBD2 might be the D (5 bases). The CDR3 is made up of 14 amino acids. Germline CDR1 SGHTA, CDR2 FQGNSA. The V end was cut by 4 bases, the J end by 5 bases, with 14 bases between.

This clone was detected only once. V usage is TRBV10-1 and J usage is TRBJ2-1; 9 bases match TRBD1. CDR1 is WNHNN and CDR2 is SYGVQD in the germline V gene (reference sequence). V was clipped by 5 bases and J by 7 bases; unmatched bases: 6. The CDR3 extends over 14 amino acids. DNA for the CDR3: TGCGCCAGCAGTCGAGGGACAGGGAAAAATGAGCAGTTCTTC. This encodes CASSRGTGKNEQFF.

This rearrangement joins TRBV7-9 to TRBJ1-1; possibly TRBD1 for D (6 bases). The CDR3 contains 16 residues. Germline V lookup: CDR1 SEHNR, CDR2 FQNEAQ (reference sequence). Deletions cut 0 bases from V and 0 bases from J, with 11 bases between. CDR3 nucleotide sequence: TGTGCCAGCAGCTTAGCGGGCAGGGGTTTGAACACTGAAGCTTTCTTT. Translation gives CASSLAGRGLNTEAFF.

The chain combines TRBV6-1 with TRBJ2-1, with 12 positions matching TRBD2. The CDR3 totals 15 residues. V lost 4 bases, J lost 6 bases, and 4 bases stayed unmatched. CDR1 is MNHNS, CDR2 SASEGT, per germline. CDR3 sequence reads: CASSGLAGGPNEQFF. The CDR3, as DNA: TGTGCCAGCAGTGGGCTAGCGGGAGGGCCCAATGAGCAGTTCTTC.

The CDR3 DNA reads TGTGCCAGCAGGACAGGATGGAGGACCGGGGAGCTGTTTTTT. Its protein product is CASRTGWRTGELFF. The chain has TRBV27 and TRBJ2-2; perhaps TRBD1 as D (6 bases). With 6 bases removed from V and 5 bases from J, the gap between germline ends came to 13 bases. The CDR3 consists of 14 residues. Looked up from germline, CDR1 is MNHEY and CDR2 is SMNVEV (reference sequence).

The chain carries TRBV5-1 and TRBJ2-7; D remains unclear. The CDR3 is 12 residues long. Germline assignment: CDR1 SGHRS and CDR2 YFSETQ. The V end was cut by 3 bases, the J end by 7 bases, with 11 bases between. DNA for the CDR3: TGCGCCAGCAGCTCCACCTTGAGGGAGCAGTACTTC. Amino acids: CASSSTLREQYF. Variable domain in full (rest from reference TRBV5-1 and TRBJ2-7): KAGVTQTPRYLIKTRGQQVTLSCSPISGHRSVSWYQQTPGQGLQFLFEYFSETQRNKGNFPGRFSGRQFSNSRSEMNVSTLELGDSALYLCASSSTLREQYFGPGTRLTVT.

In this sample, this clone turned up a few times. This chain links TRBV2 with TRBJ2-7; 8 nucleotides line up with TRBD2. V trimming: 1 base; J trimming: 2 bases; junction bases outside the gene matches: 4. Germline V CDR1 and CDR2: SNHLY, FYNNEI. CDR3 length: 15 residues. DNA of the CDR3: TGTGCCAGCAGTGAAGGCGGGACTAGAGCCTACGAGCAGTACTTC. Translating it yields CASSEGGTRAYEQYF.

The rearrangement uses TRBV27 and TRBJ1-5; unclear D gene. The V gene lost 5 bases and the J gene lost 0 bases, with 17 bases spanning the gap. The CDR3 runs 17 residues. The germline gives CDR1 MNHEY, CDR2 SMNVEV (reference sequence). The DNA for the CDR3 is TGTGCCAGCAGTCAAAGGAAGGACTCCTATAGCAATCAGCCCCAGCATTTT. Residues: CASSQRKDSYSNQPQHF.

This clone has only one observation. The chain couples TRBV9 to TRBJ2-3, with 12 positions matching TRBD2. The germline V gene has CDR1 SGDLS and CDR2 YYNGEE. V lost 3 bases and J lost 6; bases outside the gene matches: 8. The CDR3 is 16 residues long. The DNA of the CDR3 is TGTGCCAGCAGCGAAGCGGGACTAGCGGGCGGGGATACGCAGTATTTT. This sequence encodes CASSEAGLAGGDTQYF. The full variable domain, its missing parts supplied by reference TRBV9 and TRBJ2-3, is DSGVTQTPKHLITATGQRVTLRCSPRSGDLSVYWYQQSLDQGLQFLIQYYNGEERAKGNILERFSAQQFPDLHSELNLSSLELGDSALYFCASSEAGLAGGDTQYFGPGTRLTVL.

The CDR3: CASASGDPGNYGYTF. In DNA form, the CDR3 reads TGCGCCAGCGCCTCCGGGGATCCGGGGAACTATGGCTACACCTTC. This chain links TRBV5-1 with TRBJ1-2; the D is unclear. CDR1 is SGHRS and CDR2 is YFSETQ in the germline V gene. The CDR3 length is 15 residues. With 7 bases removed from V and 2 bases from J, the gap between germline ends came to 18 bases.

V gene TRBV7-9 combines with J gene TRBJ2-1; TRBD1 agrees at 10 bases. Germline CDR1 reads SEHNR; CDR2 reads FQNEAQ (reference sequence). V was clipped by 0 bases and J by 6 bases; unmatched bases: 5. The CDR3 has 16 residues. The CDR3 spells CASSLAGTGAINEQFF. DNA of the CDR3: TGTGCCAGCAGCTTAGCTGGGACAGGGGCGATCAATGAGCAGTTCTTC.

This clone came up a few times. The rearrangement uses TRBV7-6 and TRBJ2-7; perhaps TRBD2 as D (6 bases). CDR1 and CDR2 from the germline V gene are SGHVS and FNYEAQ. The CDR3 sequence is 17 residues long. V was trimmed by 0 bases and J by 3 bases, leaving 18 bases between them. CDR3 residues: CASSLASSAGTLYEQYF. Written as DNA, the CDR3 is TGTGCCAGCAGCTTAGCTTCGTCGGCGGGGACCCTCTACGAGCAGTACTTC.

In DNA, the CDR3 is TGTGCCAGCTCACCCGATCGACAGAGCCCCCAGCATTTT. It is translated as CASSPDRQSPQHF. V is TRBV18 and J is TRBJ1-5, with D possibly matching TRBD1 (5 bases). The germline CDR1 and CDR2 sequences are KGHSH and LQKENI. V lost 3 bases to trimming and J lost 10 bases, with 13 bases between them. The CDR3 length is 13 residues.

The chain recombines TRBV4-2 with TRBJ2-1; tentative D call: TRBD1 (5 bases). CDR1 is LGHNA, CDR2 YNFKEQ, per germline. Deletions cut 4 bases from V and 9 bases from J, with 22 bases between. The CDR3 extends over 16 amino acids. The CDR3 protein is CASSRQPVGGQGEQFF. In DNA form, the CDR3 reads TGTGCCAGCAGCCGCCAACCGGTGGGCGGCCAGGGTGAGCAGTTCTTC.

The genes are TRBV10-1 and TRBJ2-7; 14 positions match TRBD2. Germline loops: CDR1 WNHNN, CDR2 SYGVQD (reference sequence). V lost 8 bases to trimming and J lost 3 bases; unmatched junction nucleotides: 0. This CDR3 is 13 amino acids long. The CDR3 DNA sequence: TGCGCCAGCGGGACTAGCGGGAGCTACGAGCAGTACTTC. Translation gives CASGTSGSYEQYF.

V and J are TRBV4-1 and TRBJ2-5; TRBD2 might be the D (5 bases). From germline, CDR1 is MGHRA and CDR2 YSYEKL. Trimming removed 0 bases from V and 5 bases from J, with 10 bases in between. The CDR3 contains 14 residues. The CDR3 sequence is CASSQDPSKETQYF. CDR3 bases: TGCGCCAGCAGCCAAGATCCTAGCAAGGAGACCCAGTACTTC.

The gene calls are TRBV19 and TRBJ2-3, with 9 bases identical to TRBD1. CDR3 length: 16 residues. Germline CDR1 is LNHDA and CDR2 is SQIVND (reference sequence). With V trimmed by 5 bases and J by 4 bases, 10 bases remained unmatched. CDR3 amino acids: CASSATGGWGADTQYF. The CDR3 DNA reads as TGTGCCAGTAGTGCCACAGGGGGCTGGGGAGCAGATACGCAGTATTTT.